This TCR beta chain was identified in a study of control samples from healthy donors and cancer patients. This CDR3 has 14 amino acids. Unmatched junction bases numbered 5, after V lost 5 bases and J lost 7 bases. Germline V gene lookup returns CDR1 MNHNY and CDR2 SVGAGI (reference sequence). The protocol was immunoSEQ multiplex PCR, while the TCRdb copy is restricted to in-frame clones and leaves out a portion. This sample yields about 75,000 clones, of which about 95% are seen a single time; 6.2% belongs to the top ten. V is TRBV6-6 and J is TRBJ1-6; TRBD1 matches at 7 bases. Source material: blood. The clonotype was recovered from a woman in her thirties or forties in good health. CDR3 nucleotides: TGTGCCAGCAGTAGCAGGGGGGACAATTCACCCCTCCACTTT. This sequence encodes CASSSRGDNSPLHF.